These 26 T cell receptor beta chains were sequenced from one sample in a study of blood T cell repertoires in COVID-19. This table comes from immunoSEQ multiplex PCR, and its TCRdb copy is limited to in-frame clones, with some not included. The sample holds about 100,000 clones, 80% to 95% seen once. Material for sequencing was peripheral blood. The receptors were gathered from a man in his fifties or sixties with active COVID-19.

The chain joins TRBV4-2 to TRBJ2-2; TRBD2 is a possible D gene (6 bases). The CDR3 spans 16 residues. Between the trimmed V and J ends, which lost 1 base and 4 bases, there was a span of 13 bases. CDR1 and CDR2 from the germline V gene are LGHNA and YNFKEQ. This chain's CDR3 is CASSQASAGLTGELFF. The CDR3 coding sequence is TGTGCCAGCAGCCAAGCTTCTGCGGGACTCACCGGGGAGCTGTTTTTT.

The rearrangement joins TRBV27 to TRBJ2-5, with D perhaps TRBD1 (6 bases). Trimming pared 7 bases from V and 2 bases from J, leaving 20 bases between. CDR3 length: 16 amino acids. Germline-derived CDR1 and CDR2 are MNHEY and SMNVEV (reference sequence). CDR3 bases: TGTGCCAGCATGAGAGACAGGACTGGAGTTCAAGAGACCCAGTACTTC. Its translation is CASMRDRTGVQETQYF.

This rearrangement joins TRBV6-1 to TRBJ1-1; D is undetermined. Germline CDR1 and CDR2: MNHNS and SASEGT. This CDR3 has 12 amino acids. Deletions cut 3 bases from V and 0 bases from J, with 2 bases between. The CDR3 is CASSDMNTEAFF. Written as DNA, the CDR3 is TGTGCCAGCAGTGACATGAACACTGAAGCTTTCTTT.

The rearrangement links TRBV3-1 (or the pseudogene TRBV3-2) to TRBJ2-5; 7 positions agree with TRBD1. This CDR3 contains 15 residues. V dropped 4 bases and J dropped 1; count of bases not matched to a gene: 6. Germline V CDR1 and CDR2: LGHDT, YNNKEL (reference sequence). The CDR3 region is CASSRSGTAQETQYF. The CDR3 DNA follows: TGTGCCAGCAGCCGATCCGGGACAGCCCAAGAGACCCAGTACTTC.

Here the CDR3 reads CASGLVPWGRGQPQHF. The CDR3 DNA is TGTGCTAGTGGTTTGGTACCGTGGGGAAGGGGGCAGCCCCAGCATTTT. The chain carries TRBV12-5 and TRBJ1-5; D may be TRBD1 (6 bases). Germline assignment: CDR1 LGHNT and CDR2 FRNRAP. V was cut by 0 bases and J by 7 bases, with 16 bases left in between. The CDR3 spans 16 residues.

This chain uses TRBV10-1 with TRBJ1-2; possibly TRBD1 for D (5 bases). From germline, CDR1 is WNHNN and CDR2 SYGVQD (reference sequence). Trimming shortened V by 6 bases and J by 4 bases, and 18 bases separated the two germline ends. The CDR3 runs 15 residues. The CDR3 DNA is TGCGCCAGCAGCGCGGACACCGGTAAGGGCTATGGCTACACCTTC. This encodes CASSADTGKGYGYTF.

As DNA, the CDR3 is TGCGCCAGCGGAGCGGGGGGCCTCACAGATACGCAGTATTTT. Amino acids: CASGAGGLTDTQYF. J is TRBJ2-3 and V is TRBV10-1; 9 positions match TRBD2. The CDR3 covers 14 residues. Per germline, CDR1 WNHNN and CDR2 SYGVQD (reference sequence). The V gene end was trimmed by 8 bases and the J gene end by 2 bases; junction bases not matched to a gene: 5.

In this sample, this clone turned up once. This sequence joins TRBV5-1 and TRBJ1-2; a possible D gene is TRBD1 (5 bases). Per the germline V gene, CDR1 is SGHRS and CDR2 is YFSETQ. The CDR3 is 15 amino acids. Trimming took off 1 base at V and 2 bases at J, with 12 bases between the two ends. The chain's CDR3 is CASSLLGRDNYGYTF. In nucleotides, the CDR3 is TGCGCCAGCAGCTTGTTGGGGCGGGACAACTATGGCTACACCTTC.

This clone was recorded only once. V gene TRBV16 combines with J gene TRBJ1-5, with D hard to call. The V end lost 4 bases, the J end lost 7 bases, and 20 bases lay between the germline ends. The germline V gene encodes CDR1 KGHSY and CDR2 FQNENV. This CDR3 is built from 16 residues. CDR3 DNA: TGTGCCAGCAGCCTACCGATTGTTAGGGAGGAACAGCCCCAGCATTTT. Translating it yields CASSLPIVREEQPQHF.

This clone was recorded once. For the CDR3, the DNA is TGTGCCAGCACCGGACTAGCGGGGCCCTACGAGCAGTACGTC. Its translation: CASTGLAGPYEQYV. This rearrangement joins TRBV5-6 to TRBJ2-7; TRBD2 agrees at 12 bases. CDR3 length: 14 residues. CDR1 and CDR2 (germline): SGHDT, YYEEEE. Losses at the gene ends were 6 bases for V and 2 bases for J; bases not matched to a gene: 3.

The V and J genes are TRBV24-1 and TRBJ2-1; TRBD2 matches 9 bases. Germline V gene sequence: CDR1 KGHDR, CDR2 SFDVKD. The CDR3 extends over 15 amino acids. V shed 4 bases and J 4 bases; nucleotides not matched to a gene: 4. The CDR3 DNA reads TGTGCCACCAGTGAAACTAGCGGGCGATACAATGAGCAGTTCTTC. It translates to CATSETSGRYNEQFF.

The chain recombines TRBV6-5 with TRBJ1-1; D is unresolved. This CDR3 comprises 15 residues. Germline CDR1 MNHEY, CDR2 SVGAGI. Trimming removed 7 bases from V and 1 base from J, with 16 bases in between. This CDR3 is CASTLGEGWNTEAFF. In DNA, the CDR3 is TGTGCCAGCACCTTGGGAGAGGGATGGAACACTGAAGCTTTCTTT.

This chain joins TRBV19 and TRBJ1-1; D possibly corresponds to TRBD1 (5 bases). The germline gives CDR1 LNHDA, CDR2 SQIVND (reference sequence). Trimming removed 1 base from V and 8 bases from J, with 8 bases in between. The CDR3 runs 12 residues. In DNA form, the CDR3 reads TGTGCCAGTAGTATAGTAGCAGGGGAAGCTTTCTTT. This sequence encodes CASSIVAGEAFF.

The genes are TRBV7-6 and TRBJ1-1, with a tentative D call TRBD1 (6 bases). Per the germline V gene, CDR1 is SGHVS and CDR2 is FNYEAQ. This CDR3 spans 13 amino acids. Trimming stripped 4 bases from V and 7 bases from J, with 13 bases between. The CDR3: CASSSGYRVEAFF. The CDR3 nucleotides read TGTGCCAGCAGCTCCGGATACAGGGTTGAAGCTTTCTTT.

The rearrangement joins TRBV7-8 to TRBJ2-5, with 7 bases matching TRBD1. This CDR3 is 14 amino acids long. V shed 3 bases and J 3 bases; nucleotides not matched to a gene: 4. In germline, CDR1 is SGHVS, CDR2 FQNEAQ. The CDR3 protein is CASSFSTGKETQYF. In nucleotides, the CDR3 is TGTGCCAGCAGCTTCTCGACAGGGAAAGAGACCCAGTACTTC.

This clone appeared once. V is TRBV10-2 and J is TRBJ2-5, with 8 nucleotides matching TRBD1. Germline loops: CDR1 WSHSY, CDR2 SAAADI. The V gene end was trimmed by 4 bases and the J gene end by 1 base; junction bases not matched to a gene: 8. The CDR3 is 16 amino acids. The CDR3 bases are TGCGCCAGCAGTGCCAACCAGGGGGCCGGCCAAGAGACCCAGTACTTC. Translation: CASSANQGAGQETQYF.

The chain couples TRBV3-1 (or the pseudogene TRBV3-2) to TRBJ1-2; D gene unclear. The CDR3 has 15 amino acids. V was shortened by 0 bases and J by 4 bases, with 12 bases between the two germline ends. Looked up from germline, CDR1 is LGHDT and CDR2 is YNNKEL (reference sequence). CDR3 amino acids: CASSQDARKVYGYTF. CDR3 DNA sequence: TGTGCCAGCAGCCAAGATGCCAGGAAAGTCTATGGCTACACCTTC.

The DNA for the CDR3 is TGTGCCAGCAGCTTTAACGGGGGGTATGGGGGCTACACCTTC. This codes for CASSFNGGYGGYTF. This chain joins TRBV5-4 and TRBJ1-2; D possibly corresponds to TRBD1 (5 bases). Looked up from germline, CDR1 is SGHNT and CDR2 is YYREEE (reference sequence). V was trimmed by 2 bases and J by 8 bases, leaving 16 bases between them. The length of the CDR3 is 14 residues.

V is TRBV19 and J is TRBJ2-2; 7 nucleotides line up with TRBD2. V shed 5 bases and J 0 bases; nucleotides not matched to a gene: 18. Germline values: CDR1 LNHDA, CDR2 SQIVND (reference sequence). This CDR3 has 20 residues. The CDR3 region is CASSGGLVIGRGANTGELFF. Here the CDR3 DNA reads TGTGCCAGTAGTGGGGGTTTGGTGATTGGGAGGGGCGCGAACACCGGGGAGCTGTTTTTT.

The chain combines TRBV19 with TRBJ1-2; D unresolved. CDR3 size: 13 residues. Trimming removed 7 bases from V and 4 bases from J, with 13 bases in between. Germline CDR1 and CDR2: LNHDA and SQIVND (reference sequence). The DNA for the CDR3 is TGTGCCAGTACCGTGCTGGGCTTCTATGGCTACACCTTC. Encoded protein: CASTVLGFYGYTF.

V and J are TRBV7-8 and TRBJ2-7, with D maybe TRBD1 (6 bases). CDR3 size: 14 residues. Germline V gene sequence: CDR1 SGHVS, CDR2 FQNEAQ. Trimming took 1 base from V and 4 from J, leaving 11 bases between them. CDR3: CASSLDQGTYEQYV. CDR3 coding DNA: TGTGCCAGCAGCTTAGATCAGGGGACGTACGAGCAGTACGTC.

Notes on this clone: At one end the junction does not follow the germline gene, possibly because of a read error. For the CDR3, the DNA is TGTGCCAGCAGCTACTCCCTAGAGGGCGGGCTGAGGGCTTTCTTT. This encodes CASSYSLEGGLRAFF. The chain is built from TRBV6-5 and TRBJ1-1; D unresolved. Germline V gene data show CDR1 as MNHEY and CDR2 as SVGAGI. The CDR3 sequence is 15 residues long.

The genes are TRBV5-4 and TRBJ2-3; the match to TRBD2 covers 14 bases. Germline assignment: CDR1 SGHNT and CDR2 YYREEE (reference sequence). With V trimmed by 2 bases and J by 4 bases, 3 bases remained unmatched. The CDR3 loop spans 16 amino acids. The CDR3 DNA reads TGTGCCAGCAGCTTCGGGACTAGCGGGAGATCAGATACGCAGTATTTT. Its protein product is CASSFGTSGRSDTQYF.

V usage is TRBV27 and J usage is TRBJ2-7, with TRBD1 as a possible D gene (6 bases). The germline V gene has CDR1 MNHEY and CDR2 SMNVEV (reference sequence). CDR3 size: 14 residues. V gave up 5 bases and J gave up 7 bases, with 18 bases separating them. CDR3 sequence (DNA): TGTGCCAGCAGTAAATGGGACAAGCCGGGGGAGCAGTACTTC. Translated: CASSKWDKPGEQYF.

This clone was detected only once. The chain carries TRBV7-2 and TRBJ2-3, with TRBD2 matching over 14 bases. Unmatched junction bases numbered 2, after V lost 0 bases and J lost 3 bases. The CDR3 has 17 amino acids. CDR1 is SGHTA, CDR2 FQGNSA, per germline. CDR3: CASSLAGTSGSTDTQYF. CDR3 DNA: TGTGCCAGCAGCTTAGCCGGGACTAGCGGGAGTACAGATACGCAGTATTTT.

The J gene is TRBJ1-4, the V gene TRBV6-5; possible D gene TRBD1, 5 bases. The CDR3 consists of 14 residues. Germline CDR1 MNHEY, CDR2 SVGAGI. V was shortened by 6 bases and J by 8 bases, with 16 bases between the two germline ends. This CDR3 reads CASSHAGGSEKLFF. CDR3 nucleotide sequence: TGTGCCAGCAGCCACGCGGGGGGTAGCGAAAAACTGTTTTTT.